The 21 T cell receptor beta chains listed next were all sequenced from one sample in a study of Graves' ophthalmopathy and Graves' hyperthyroidism. Amplification from RNA transcripts yielded the TCR beta CDR3 regions. The workflow started with a first-round RT-PCR run with HTBI primers and then moved on to a second-round multiplex PCR. TCRdb called the multiplex PCR reads again in MiXCR, with one record for every CDR3 protein. The sample lists about 740,000 distinct CDR3 sequences, roughly two fifths occurring once. Sequences were obtained from peripheral blood. Receptor source: an adult man with Graves' ophthalmopathy.

The genes are TRBV20-1 and TRBJ2-7; 15 nucleotides agree with TRBD2. Germline CDR1 is DFQATT and CDR2 is SNEGSKA (reference sequence). This CDR3 has 15 residues. V was clipped by 4 bases and J by 4 bases; unmatched bases: 5. CDR3 nucleotide sequence: TGCAGTGCTACTCCCGGACTAGCGGGAGGGTACGAGCAGTACTTC. Protein sequence: CSATPGLAGGYEQYF.

This chain uses TRBV11-2 with TRBJ2-3, with a possible D match to TRBD2 (6 bases). The CDR3 totals 15 residues. The V end was cut by 6 bases, the J end by 3 bases, with 16 bases between. CDR1 and CDR2 from the germline V gene are SGHAT and FQNNGV. This CDR3 is CASSAYGRNTDTQYF. The CDR3 DNA follows: TGTGCCAGCAGTGCTTACGGGAGAAATACAGATACGCAGTATTTT. The full variable domain, its missing parts supplied by reference TRBV11-2 and TRBJ2-3, is EAGVAQSPRYKIIEKRQSVAFWCNPISGHATLYWYQQILGQGPKLLIQFQNNGVVDDSQLPKDRFSAERLKGVDSTLKIQPAKLEDSAVYLCASSAYGRNTDTQYFGPGTRLTVL.

This clonotype turned up a few times. The chain combines TRBV27 with TRBJ1-4; TRBD1 might be the D (6 bases). Trimming took off 6 bases at V and 5 bases at J, with 10 bases between the two ends. The CDR3 contains 13 residues. The V gene's germline CDR1 is MNHEY and CDR2 SMNVEV (reference sequence). CDR3 coding DNA: TGTGCCAGCAGAAATCAGGGGAATGAAAAACTGTTTTTT. Its protein is CASRNQGNEKLFF.

The sample holds many counts of this clonotype. The rearrangement joins TRBV7-9 to TRBJ1-1, with 8 bases identical to TRBD1. This CDR3 has 14 residues. V shed 4 bases and J 5 bases; nucleotides not matched to a gene: 6. CDR1 SEHNR and CDR2 FQNEAQ come from the germline V gene (reference sequence). The CDR3 is CASSSGTGSTEAFF. The CDR3 DNA reads as TGTGCCAGCAGCTCAGGGACAGGTAGTACTGAAGCTTTCTTT. Full variable domain (outside the CDR3, taken from reference TRBV7-9 and TRBJ1-1): DTGVSQNPRHKITKRGQNVTFRCDPISEHNRLYWYRQTLGQGPEFLTYFQNEAQLEKSRLLSDRFSAERPKGSFSTLEIQRTEQGDSAMYLCASSSGTGSTEAFFGQGTRLTVV.

This clonotype was seen only a few times. The V and J genes are TRBV19 and TRBJ2-2; 10 bases align to TRBD1. V lost 7 bases, J lost 6 bases, and 5 bases stayed unmatched. The CDR3 has 14 residues. CDR1 and CDR2 from the germline V gene are LNHDA and SQIVND (reference sequence). The CDR3 here is CASNPGQGAGELFF. DNA of the CDR3: TGTGCCAGTAACCCCGGACAGGGGGCCGGGGAGCTGTTTTTT.

The gene calls are TRBV28 and TRBJ2-5; TRBD1 agrees at 7 bases. Trimming took 3 bases from V and 5 from J; bases not matched to a gene: 6. The length of the CDR3 is 14 residues. CDR1 is MDHEN, CDR2 SYDVKM, per germline. CDR3 nucleotide sequence: TGTGCCAGCAGTTTTACAGGGGATGGGGAGACCCAGTACTTC. Translation gives CASSFTGDGETQYF.

This clonotype was counted many times. The chain is built from TRBV7-9 and TRBJ1-1, with a possible D match to TRBD1 (5 bases). Germline CDR1 and CDR2: SEHNR and FQNEAQ (reference sequence). The CDR3 is made up of 14 amino acids. The V gene lost 5 bases and the J gene lost 0 bases, with 10 bases spanning the gap. The CDR3 region has the DNA TGTGCCAGCAGCGTCGGGACGGTGAACACTGAAGCTTTCTTT. Translated: CASSVGTVNTEAFF.

This clonotype turned up a few times. The chain carries TRBV19 and TRBJ1-5, with 8 bases fitting TRBD1. The CDR3 totals 16 residues. Germline CDR1 reads LNHDA; CDR2 reads SQIVND (reference sequence). The junction had 6 bases not matched to a gene; V was cut back by 1 base and J by 4 bases. The CDR3 sequence is CASSIAGGSGNQPQHF. CDR3 in DNA: TGTGCCAGTAGTATAGCAGGGGGCTCTGGGAATCAGCCCCAGCATTTT.

This chain uses TRBV25-1 with TRBJ2-2; D might be TRBD2 (5 bases). Trimming removed 6 bases at V and 7 bases at J, with 18 bases between. There are 15 residues in the CDR3. Germline CDR1 and CDR2: MGHDK and SYGVNS. The DNA for the CDR3 is TGTGCCAGCAGCTCAGATCGACCGGGGAGCGGGGAGCTGTTTTTT. Translation gives CASSSDRPGSGELFF.

This clonotype appeared a single time. This CDR3 is missing its conserved last phenylalanine or tryptophan, likely due to a read error. The V gene is TRBV15, the J gene TRBJ2-3, with D tentatively TRBD1 or TRBD2 (5 bases each). V lost 5 bases and J lost 2, with 17 bases in between. The germline V gene has CDR1 LNHNV and CDR2 YYDKDF (reference sequence). This CDR3 is 16 amino acids long. CDR3 bases: TGTGCCACCAGCCACAGGCCAAGGAGGAACACAGATACGCAGTATATT. It is translated as CATSHRPRRNTDTQYI.

This clonotype was observed a few times. V gene TRBV25-1 combines with J gene TRBJ1-2; 8 nucleotides line up with TRBD1. Germline V gene lookup returns CDR1 MGHDK and CDR2 SYGVNS. The length of the CDR3 is 13 residues. Trimming took 5 bases from V and 6 from J; bases not matched to a gene: 5. The CDR3 coding sequence is TGTGCCAGCAGTTCAGGGGGCGGGGATGGCTACACCTTC. Amino acids: CASSSGGGDGYTF.

About this clonotype: This may be a read error, as it is one base from a much larger clone. The CDR3 ends on some other residue instead of the conserved phenylalanine or tryptophan, so this is likely a read error. This chain joins TRBV2 and TRBJ2-5; D might be TRBD1 (6 bases). The CDR3 is made up of 14 amino acids. V was shortened by 6 bases and J by 2 bases, with 13 bases between the two germline ends. The germline CDR1 and CDR2 sequences are SNHLY and FYNNEI. The CDR3: CASRGTQIQETQYL. The DNA for the CDR3 is TGTGCCAGCAGGGGGACACAAATACAAGAGACCCAGTACCTC.

This clonotype has more than one count but fewer than ten. The CDR3 loop reads CSARDSYWREAGGMETQYF. The CDR3 DNA reads TGCAGTGCTAGAGATTCCTACTGGCGGGAGGCCGGGGGAATGGAGACCCAGTACTTC. This chain connects TRBV20-1 to TRBJ2-5, with 8 bases matching TRBD2. The V gene's germline CDR1 is DFQATT and CDR2 SNEGSKA (reference sequence). Losses at the gene ends were 0 bases for V and 5 bases for J; bases not matched to a gene: 20. The CDR3 contains 19 residues.

This clonotype was counted once. At one end the junction does not follow the germline gene, possibly because of a read error. The rearrangement links TRBV11-2 to TRBJ2-7, with D hard to call. Germline CDR1 and CDR2: SGHAT and FQNNGV. This CDR3 spans 18 amino acids. The CDR3 coding sequence is TGTGCCAGCAGCTTAGATCTCTCAGGCCTAACCAGCTCCTCCGAGCAGTACTTC. Translation gives CASSLDLSGLTSSSEQYF.

The V and J genes are TRBV7-2 and TRBJ1-2; D is perhaps TRBD1 (5 bases). Germline V gene data show CDR1 as SGHTA and CDR2 as FQGNSA. The CDR3 runs to 15 residues. V lost 1 base, J lost 4 bases, and 13 bases lay in between. The CDR3 loop is CASSLEGRDRYGYTF. CDR3 coding DNA: TGTGCCAGCAGCTTAGAAGGCAGGGATCGCTATGGCTACACCTTC. The full variable domain, with the rest looked up from reference TRBV7-2 and TRBJ1-2, is GAGVSQSPSNKVTEKGKDVELRCDPISGHTALYWYRQSLGQGLEFLIYFQGNSAPDKSGLPSDRFSAERTGGSVSTLTIQRTQQEDSAVYLCASSLEGRDRYGYTFGSGTRLTVV.

The V and J genes are TRBV3-1 and TRBJ1-6; perhaps TRBD1 as D (5 bases). V lost 6 bases, J lost 6 bases, and 15 bases lay in between. CDR3 length equals 15 residues. Germline CDR1 and CDR2: LGHDT and YNNKEL (reference sequence). CDR3 in amino acids: CASSDGVGLNSPLHF. For the CDR3, the DNA is TGTGCCAGCAGTGACGGGGTGGGGCTTAATTCACCCCTCCACTTT.

This clonotype was recorded a few times. The chain employs TRBV6-4 and TRBJ1-1; a weak D match, TRBD1 (5 bases). This CDR3 has 14 amino acids. Between the trimmed V and J ends, which lost 5 bases and 1 base, there was a span of 11 bases. Germline V lookup: CDR1 MRHNA, CDR2 SNTAGT. DNA for the CDR3: TGTGCCAGCAGTCAGCTAGGGGAGAACACTGAAGCTTTCTTT. It codes for CASSQLGENTEAFF.

This clonotype was observed a handful of times. V gene TRBV5-8 combines with J gene TRBJ1-1; 10 bases line up with TRBD1. V lost 5 bases and J lost 5; bases outside the gene matches: 9. Germline V gene sequence: CDR1 SGHTS, CDR2 YDEGEE. CDR3 length: 15 residues. Here the CDR3 reads CASSDTGQGSTEAFF. CDR3 DNA: TGTGCCAGCAGTGACACGGGACAGGGGAGTACTGAAGCTTTCTTT.

The table lists this clonotype with a few counts. The gene calls are TRBV2 and TRBJ2-3; a weak D match, TRBD1 (5 bases). Trimming pared 6 bases from V and 2 bases from J, leaving 9 bases between. Germline CDR1 is SNHLY and CDR2 is FYNNEI. There are 13 residues in the CDR3. CDR3 nucleotide sequence: TGTGCCAGCAGAAAGGGGATCACAGATACGCAGTATTTT. Protein sequence: CASRKGITDTQYF.

This clonotype occurred many times. This chain connects TRBV10-3 to TRBJ1-4, with unresolved D. V gave up 2 bases and J gave up 7 bases, with 8 bases separating them. Per germline, CDR1 ENHRY and CDR2 SYGVKD. This CDR3 is built from 13 residues. CDR3 protein: CAISEDDGEKLFF. The CDR3 DNA reads TGTGCCATCAGTGAGGACGACGGTGAAAAACTGTTTTTT.

This clonotype has only one observation. Here the CDR3 reads CASSEVVSNEQFF. CDR3 nucleotides: TGTGCCAGCAGTGAAGTGGTCAGCAATGAGCAGTTCTTC. V usage is TRBV2 and J usage is TRBJ2-7, with unresolved D. Gene TRBJ2-1 matches the end of the DNA better, so the J call may be wrong. The CDR3 spans 13 residues. Germline CDR1 SNHLY, CDR2 FYNNEI.